This passage covers 22 T cell receptor beta chains from one sample sequenced in a study of fetal regulatory T cell absence and autoimmunity. Method: immunoSEQ multiplex PCR; TCRdb's copy keeps in-frame clones and lacks some. The data contain more than 85,000 clones, 55% to 75% of them singletons. The sample taken for sequencing was pancreas tissue. These receptors originate from a male donor with IPEX syndrome.

This chain links TRBV7-8 with TRBJ2-1; the D is unclear. Trimming took off 1 base at V and 5 bases at J, with 9 bases between the two ends. This CDR3 has 14 residues. From germline, CDR1 is SGHVS and CDR2 FQNEAQ. CDR3 coding DNA: TGTGCCAGCAGCTTAGTTGACTGTGACAATGAGCAGTTCTTC. Translation: CASSLVDCDNEQFF.

This clone was observed a single time. The gene calls are TRBV19 and TRBJ2-1; weak D call: TRBD1 (6 bases). This CDR3 comprises 12 residues. V lost 5 bases, J lost 8 bases, and 10 bases lay in between. Germline CDR1 reads LNHDA; CDR2 reads SQIVND (reference sequence). CDR3 loop: CASSLQGYEQFF. The CDR3 DNA follows: TGTGCCAGTAGTTTACAGGGCTATGAGCAGTTCTTC.

The gene calls are TRBV6-5 and TRBJ2-1, with 10 bases that match TRBD2. V was pared by 6 bases and J by 7 bases, with 9 bases of the junction left unmatched. Germline CDR1 MNHEY, CDR2 SVGAGI. The CDR3 runs to 15 residues. CDR3 sequence reads: CASSRGWTSGNEQFF. The CDR3 DNA sequence: TGTGCCAGCAGCCGCGGTTGGACTAGCGGTAATGAGCAGTTCTTC.

This chain uses TRBV5-4 with TRBJ1-2; D is unresolved. V lost 3 bases and J 5 bases, leaving 8 bases between the germline ends. The CDR3 has 12 residues. Germline V CDR1 and CDR2: SGHNT, YYREEE (reference sequence). The CDR3 reads CASSYRRYGYTF. CDR3 DNA sequence: TGTGCCAGCAGCTATAGGAGGTATGGCTACACCTTC.

This clone was counted between two and nine times. J is TRBJ1-2 and V is TRBV5-1, with D possibly being TRBD1 (5 bases). The CDR3 is made up of 13 amino acids. V was pared by 3 bases and J by 6 bases, with 12 bases between. Germline CDR1 and CDR2: SGHRS and YFSETQ. The CDR3 sequence is CASSWGVFDGYTF. The CDR3, as DNA: TGCGCCAGCAGCTGGGGGGTGTTTGATGGCTACACCTTC.

V is TRBV10-3 and J is TRBJ2-7, with 10 bases identical to TRBD1. V was pared by 4 bases and J by 3 bases, with 0 bases of the junction left unmatched. CDR3 length: 13 amino acids. The germline V gene has CDR1 ENHRY and CDR2 SYGVKD. Here the CDR3 reads CAISGTGGYEQYF. The DNA of the CDR3 is TGTGCCATCAGTGGGACAGGGGGCTACGAGCAGTACTTC.

This clone has only a few counts. The chain has TRBV30 and TRBJ1-2; no definite D call. From germline, CDR1 is GTSNPN and CDR2 SVGIG (reference sequence). CDR3 length: 11 amino acids. Trimming removed 2 bases at V and 8 bases at J, with 9 bases between. The CDR3 here is CAWSSGGGYTF. Here the CDR3 DNA reads TGTGCCTGGAGTTCGGGTGGCGGCTACACCTTC.

The chain carries TRBV6-1 and TRBJ2-3; 9 nucleotides agree with TRBD2. The CDR3 sequence is 13 residues long. The V and J ends lost 5 bases and 4 bases, in that order; junction bases with no gene match: 1. Germline CDR1 and CDR2: MNHNS and SASEGT. Here the CDR3 reads CASSSGGPDTQYF. In DNA form, the CDR3 reads TGTGCCAGCAGTAGCGGGGGGCCAGATACGCAGTATTTT.

This CDR3 reads CASSRTSTDTQYF. In nucleotides, the CDR3 is TGTGCCAGCAGCCGGACTAGCACAGATACGCAGTATTTT. The chain is built from TRBV4-2 and TRBJ2-3; D might be TRBD2 (5 bases). The V gene lost 4 bases and the J gene lost 0 bases, with 5 bases spanning the gap. The CDR3 is 13 amino acids. Germline CDR1 is LGHNA and CDR2 is YNFKEQ.

The rearrangement uses TRBV5-5 and TRBJ2-5; D perhaps matches TRBD2 (5 bases). Germline-derived CDR1 and CDR2 are SGHKS and YYEKEE (reference sequence). The CDR3 runs 15 residues. V lost 1 base, J lost 5 bases, and 15 bases lay in between. CDR3 loop: CASSLMALREETQYF. The DNA of the CDR3 is TGTGCCAGCAGCTTGATGGCGCTTAGGGAGGAGACCCAGTACTTC.

The chain is built from TRBV4-1 and TRBJ1-2; D might be TRBD1 (5 bases). The germline V and J ends were trimmed by 1 base and 3 bases, with 6 bases remaining between them. CDR1 and CDR2 (germline): MGHRA, YSYEKL. CDR3 size: 13 residues. CDR3 protein: CASSQGGHYGYTF. CDR3 coding DNA: TGCGCCAGCAGCCAAGGGGGCCACTATGGCTACACCTTC.

This chain joins TRBV11-2 and TRBJ2-7; D is unresolved. Looked up from germline, CDR1 is SGHAT and CDR2 is FQNNGV. The CDR3 covers 15 residues. V shed 2 bases and J shed 4 bases, with 15 bases lying between them. This CDR3 is CASSLRPMAIYEQYF. CDR3 DNA sequence: TGTGCCAGCAGCTTAAGACCGATGGCTATTTACGAGCAGTACTTC.

The V gene is TRBV27, the J gene TRBJ2-3; 14 bases agree with TRBD2. V was clipped by 2 bases and J by 3 bases; unmatched bases: 13. CDR3 length: 20 amino acids. Germline V gene data show CDR1 as MNHEY and CDR2 as SMNVEV (reference sequence). The DNA of the CDR3 is TGTGCCAGCAGTTTAAGACCGACTAGCGGGGGGGTCGGGTTGACAGATACGCAGTATTTT. Its translation is CASSLRPTSGGVGLTDTQYF.

J is TRBJ1-5 and V is TRBV10-2, with D unresolved. The CDR3 spans 14 residues. Germline CDR1 reads WSHSY; CDR2 reads SAAADI. V was trimmed by 0 bases and J by 8 bases, leaving 11 bases between them. The CDR3 reads CASSESRQREPQHF. CDR3 DNA: TGCGCCAGCAGTGAGTCTAGGCAGCGTGAGCCCCAGCATTTT.

This clone is deemed medium-sized. The chain joins TRBV7-2 to TRBJ2-7; TRBD2 is a possible D gene (6 bases). This CDR3 spans 17 amino acids. Germline values: CDR1 SGHTA, CDR2 FQGNSA. The germline V and J ends were trimmed by 5 bases and 3 bases, with 23 bases remaining between them. CDR3 sequence: CASSGSSSSRGSYEQYF. The CDR3 coding sequence is TGTGCCAGCAGCGGGAGTAGTAGCTCGCGGGGTAGCTACGAGCAGTACTTC.

The chain employs TRBV7-6 and TRBJ2-5, with 8 positions matching TRBD2. J was trimmed by 5 bases and V by 5 bases; bases with no gene match: 4. Germline CDR1 reads SGHVS; CDR2 reads FNYEAQ. This CDR3 spans 13 amino acids. CDR3: CASSGTRWETQYF. The CDR3 nucleotides read TGTGCCAGCAGCGGGACTAGATGGGAGACCCAGTACTTC.

This chain connects TRBV6-6 to TRBJ1-1, with 7 bases aligning to TRBD1. The CDR3 has 14 residues. Germline V lookup: CDR1 MNHNY, CDR2 SVGAGI (reference sequence). Unmatched junction bases numbered 2, after V lost 0 bases and J lost 4 bases. In nucleotides, the CDR3 is TGTGCCAGCAGTTACTCCTCAGGGGGCACTGAAGCTTTCTTT. This codes for CASSYSSGGTEAFF.

This clone was seen a few times. The rearrangement uses TRBV5-1 and TRBJ2-3; D not certain. Trimming pared 1 base from V and 1 base from J, leaving 4 bases between. The CDR3 sequence is 13 residues long. Germline V gene sequence: CDR1 SGHRS, CDR2 YFSETQ. The CDR3 DNA reads as TGCGCCAGCAGCTTGACAGGCACAGATACGCAGTATTTT. It yields the protein CASSLTGTDTQYF.

This clone was observed once. The chain combines TRBV6-1 with TRBJ2-3, with TRBD1 matching 7 bases. V was pared by 7 bases and J by 10 bases, with 14 bases of the junction left unmatched. CDR1 and CDR2 from the germline V gene are MNHNS and SASEGT. The CDR3 spans 14 residues. The DNA for the CDR3 is TGTGCCAGCACGCATATTGACAGGGCCCTTGCGCAGTATTTT. Translating it yields CASTHIDRALAQYF.

J is TRBJ1-5 and V is TRBV5-6; D not certain. Trimming shortened V by 2 bases and J by 3 bases, and 9 bases separated the two germline ends. CDR3 length: 14 amino acids. Germline loops: CDR1 SGHDT, CDR2 YYEEEE. This CDR3 reads CASSLAGPNQPQHF. Here the CDR3 DNA reads TGTGCCAGCAGCTTAGCCGGGCCCAATCAGCCCCAGCATTTT.

The chain is built from TRBV7-6 and TRBJ2-2, with TRBD2 matching 15 bases. This CDR3 contains 18 residues. After removal of 6 bases from V and 4 bases from J, the junction contained 9 bases not matched to a gene. Germline CDR1 is SGHVS and CDR2 is FNYEAQ. CDR3 region: CASSKGLAGGPGTGELFF. The DNA of the CDR3 is TGTGCCAGCAGTAAAGGACTAGCGGGGGGGCCGGGCACCGGGGAGCTGTTTTTT.

The V and J genes are TRBV7-6 and TRBJ2-2; 14 bases align to TRBD2. With 5 bases clipped from V and 6 bases from J, the junction kept 5 bases outside the gene matches. The length of the CDR3 is 16 residues. CDR1 SGHVS and CDR2 FNYEAQ come from the germline V gene. CDR3 sequence (DNA): TGTGCCAGCAGCCCGGGACTAGCGGGAGTATCCGGGGAGCTGTTTTTT. Translated, it gives CASSPGLAGVSGELFF.